This record covers a single T cell receptor (beta chain). Its matching antigen is unknown. CD8 memory cells included CD45RO+ cells plus CCR7-negative CD45RA+ TemRA cells. From germline, CDR1 is MGHRA and CDR2 YSYEKL. The CDR3 extends over 18 amino acids. V dropped 1 base and J dropped 5 bases, with 22 bases sitting between them. Tens of thousands of T cell genomes, or 200 ng DNA, went into the sorted-subset replicate PCRs. Profiling relied on immunoSEQ multiplex PCR, and the TCRdb table lists in-frame clones only, not all of them. The table has roughly 660,000 clones, less than 95% seen once. The sample belongs to a study of shared clonotypes between healthy human individuals. General study findings and limits: When naive CD4 clonotypes were compared across a handful of donors, approximately 5% were shared. Non-shared clonotypes were found to have lower generation probabilities than the clonotypes that were shared by all four of the sorted-subset donors.

What was sequenced was memory CD8+ T cells from PBMCs. The sample's subset: CD45RO+ cells pooled with CCR7-negative TemRA cells. The gene calls are TRBV4-1 and TRBJ2-3, with a weak D call TRBD1 (6 bases). The TCR sequence derives from a man younger than 30 in good health. Some clones in this sample may be carry-over from other donors' samples. The CDR3 region has the DNA TGCGCCAGCAGCCAAGGAAGAGCAGGAATGGGGGCAGGAGATACGCAGTATTTT. Encoded protein: CASSQGRAGMGAGDTQYF.